A single sample gave rise to the 25 T cell receptor beta chains below, sequenced in a study of regulatory T cells in long-lasting Graves disease. The time point here: newly diagnosed GD, antithyroid drugs for less than 3 months. RNA extracted from PBMCs served as the sequencing template. The authors built TCR beta libraries using iRepertoire HTBI primers and Arm-PCR of CDR3 regions. A single record per CDR3 protein comes from TCRdb applying MiXCR to the multiplex PCR reads. The profile covers roughly 420,000 distinct CDR3 sequences, with 11% to 15% appearing a single time and roughly 18% taken by the ten largest. Another study also made use of these data, one on T cells in Graves' hyperthyroidism and ophthalmopathy.

Material: peripheral blood mononuclear cells (PBMCs), obtained at new diagnosis, from a patient treated with antithyroid drugs. The receptors stem from a woman aged 50 to 60 with Graves disease.

This clonotype has just one count. Possible read error: a much larger clone is one base away. The chain joins TRBV9 to TRBJ2-1; 9 bases map to TRBD2. V was pared by 3 bases and J by 0 bases, with 4 bases of the junction left unmatched. The CDR3 totals 16 residues. Germline V gene lookup returns CDR1 SGDLS and CDR2 YYNGEE. Here the CDR3 reads CASSAYSGSSYNEQFF. CDR3 in DNA: TGTGCCAGCAGCGCCTATAGCGGGAGCTCCTACAATGAGCAGTTCTTC.

This clonotype appeared many times. The gene calls are TRBV5-1 and TRBJ1-5; perhaps TRBD1 as D (5 bases). The germline V gene has CDR1 SGHRS and CDR2 YFSETQ. The CDR3 has 15 residues. Trimming pared 4 bases from V and 4 bases from J, leaving 15 bases between. The CDR3, as DNA: TGCGCCAGCAGCCTGGACGGGGGAGGAAATCAGCCCCAGCATTTT. It translates to CASSLDGGGNQPQHF.

This clonotype was seen ten or more times. The rearrangement uses TRBV4-1 and TRBJ2-3; D possibly uses TRBD1 or TRBD2 (5 bases each). Germline CDR1 MGHRA, CDR2 YSYEKL. This CDR3 is built from 16 residues. V dropped 3 bases and J dropped 2 bases, with 15 bases sitting between them. CDR3 loop: CASSHTGPVLTDTQYF. DNA of the CDR3: TGCGCCAGCAGCCATACGGGGCCAGTCCTCACAGATACGCAGTATTTT.

At least ten counts were recorded for this clonotype. The J gene is TRBJ2-7, the V gene TRBV11-2; D is possibly TRBD2 (6 bases). The length of the CDR3 is 14 residues. Trimming cost V 2 bases and J 6 bases, with 14 bases left between them. Germline loops: CDR1 SGHAT, CDR2 FQNNGV. The CDR3: CASSLFQGGSEQYF. Here the CDR3 DNA reads TGTGCCAGCAGCTTATTCCAGGGAGGATCCGAGCAGTACTTC.

This clonotype has a count of ten or more. The rearrangement uses TRBV7-3 and TRBJ2-3; weak D call: TRBD2 (5 bases). Germline values: CDR1 SGHTA, CDR2 FQGTGA. This CDR3 region has 15 residues. Trimming removed 5 bases from V and 3 bases from J, with 15 bases in between. The CDR3 DNA is TGTGCCAGCAGCCGCACGGGAAGGGCTACAGATACGCAGTATTTT. As protein: CASSRTGRATDTQYF.

This clonotype has a count of ten or more. This chain links TRBV12-3 or TRBV12-4 with TRBJ2-4; tentative D call: TRBD2 (6 bases). The CDR3 covers 15 residues. V was cut by 1 base and J by 5 bases, with 12 bases left in between. In DNA, the CDR3 is TGTGCCAGCAGTTTAGGTGGGAGGAGGGAAAACATTCAGTACTTC. Translating it yields CASSLGGRRENIQYF.

The CDR3 sequence: CASSLALGPDEQFF. The CDR3 DNA reads as TGCGCCAGCAGCTTGGCCTTGGGGCCTGATGAGCAGTTCTTC. This chain joins TRBV5-1 and TRBJ2-1; TRBD1 might be the D (5 bases). Trimming took off 0 bases at V and 8 bases at J, with 12 bases between the two ends. This CDR3 is built from 14 residues. Germline values: CDR1 SGHRS, CDR2 YFSETQ.

CDR3 loop: CASSLSGRRNTGELFF. CDR3 DNA: TGTGCCAGCAGCCTTAGCGGGAGGAGGAACACCGGGGAGCTGTTTTTT. V and J are TRBV3-1 and TRBJ2-2, with TRBD2 identical over 10 bases. This CDR3 contains 16 residues. CDR1 LGHDT and CDR2 YNNKEL come from the germline V gene (reference sequence). Losses at the gene ends were 4 bases for V and 1 base for J; bases not matched to a gene: 3.

This clonotype has a count of ten or more. The rearrangement joins TRBV5-6 to TRBJ2-5, with 9 nucleotides matching TRBD1. V was pared by 4 bases and J by 5 bases, with 9 bases of the junction left unmatched. The CDR3 is 15 amino acids. The V gene's germline CDR1 is SGHDT and CDR2 YYEEEE. CDR3 in DNA: TGTGCCAGCAGCAAGAAGACAGGGGGGACGGAGACCCAGTACTTC. Translated, it gives CASSKKTGGTETQYF.

There are many counts of this clonotype. This chain uses TRBV28 with TRBJ2-1; 8 positions agree with TRBD1. This CDR3 spans 14 amino acids. With 7 bases clipped from V and 3 bases from J, the junction kept 5 bases outside the gene matches. The V gene's germline CDR1 is MDHEN and CDR2 SYDVKM. The CDR3 loop reads CASIGQGGYNEQFF. DNA of the CDR3: TGTGCCAGCATAGGACAGGGTGGCTACAATGAGCAGTTCTTC.

This clonotype was found a few times. The J gene is TRBJ1-1, the V gene TRBV10-3, with D unclear. The CDR3 consists of 14 residues. CDR1 is ENHRY and CDR2 is SYGVKD in the germline V gene. With 4 bases removed from V and 2 bases from J, the gap between germline ends came to 11 bases. CDR3 protein: CAISANALNTEAFF. In DNA, the CDR3 is TGTGCCATCAGTGCCAATGCACTCAACACTGAAGCTTTCTTT.

The rearrangement joins TRBV20-1 to TRBJ2-1; unclear D gene. Per the germline V gene, CDR1 is DFQATT and CDR2 is SNEGSKA (reference sequence). Trimming took off 3 bases at V and 13 bases at J, with 13 bases between the two ends. The length of the CDR3 is 11 residues. The CDR3 here is CSASMARRQFF. CDR3 nucleotide sequence: TGCAGTGCTAGTATGGCCCGCAGACAGTTCTTC.

The J gene is TRBJ1-1, the V gene TRBV18; TRBD1 matches 8 bases. CDR3 size: 16 residues. Germline values: CDR1 KGHSH, CDR2 LQKENI. J gave up 3 bases and V 4 bases, and 10 bases lay outside the gene matches. CDR3 coding DNA: TGTGCCAGCTCACGGGACAGGACCAAGGGTGACACTGAAGCTTTCTTT. Residues: CASSRDRTKGDTEAFF.

This clonotype was seen ten or more times. This chain links TRBV18 with TRBJ1-1; TRBD1 is a possible D gene (6 bases). Germline V gives CDR1 KGHSH, CDR2 LQKENI. The CDR3 runs to 14 residues. V gave up 3 bases and J gave up 1 base, with 9 bases separating them. The CDR3 reads CASSPRDTNTEAFF. The CDR3 coding sequence is TGTGCCAGCTCACCCCGGGACACGAACACTGAAGCTTTCTTT.

The chain employs TRBV19 and TRBJ1-1, with TRBD1 as a possible D gene (6 bases). Germline V gene data show CDR1 as LNHDA and CDR2 as SQIVND (reference sequence). Trimming removed 4 bases at V and 7 bases at J, with 19 bases between. The CDR3 extends over 15 amino acids. This CDR3 is CASSTDQGIWGEAFF. The CDR3 DNA is TGTGCCAGTAGTACCGACCAGGGGATATGGGGTGAAGCTTTCTTT.

This clonotype was seen at least ten times. The gene calls are TRBV11-2 and TRBJ2-7, with no clear D. The CDR3 has 15 residues. V was clipped by 1 base and J by 5 bases, with 15 bases between them. Germline CDR1 SGHAT, CDR2 FQNNGV. The CDR3 DNA sequence: TGTGCCAGCAGCTTAGGAGGCCCCCCCCTCGACGAGCAGTACTTC. Translating it yields CASSLGGPPLDEQYF.

The CDR3 loop is CASSSLRGYGYTF. The DNA for the CDR3 is TGTGCCAGCAGCTCGTTACGAGGCTATGGCTACACCTTC. The chain employs TRBV5-5 and TRBJ1-2; unclear D gene. Germline V gene sequence: CDR1 SGHKS, CDR2 YYEKEE (reference sequence). This CDR3 spans 13 amino acids. Trimming cost V 3 bases and J 4 bases, with 10 bases left between them. The complete variable domain, with remaining parts taken from reference TRBV5-5 and TRBJ1-2, reads DAGVTQSPTHLIKTRGQQVTLRCSPISGHKSVSWYQQVLGQGPQFIFQYYEKEERGRGNFPDRFSARQFPNYSSELNVNALLLGDSALYLCASSSLRGYGYTFGSGTRLTVV.

This clonotype was detected only a few times. The rearrangement uses TRBV20-1 and TRBJ2-7, with 15 bases aligning to TRBD2. Per germline, CDR1 DFQATT and CDR2 SNEGSKA (reference sequence). The CDR3 runs to 16 residues. V trimming: 6 bases; J trimming: 4 bases; junction bases outside the gene matches: 10. CDR3 DNA: TGCAGTGCCCCGGGGACTAGCGGGAGGTCCTTTTACGAGCAGTACTTC. Its protein is CSAPGTSGRSFYEQYF.

This chain connects TRBV6-1 to TRBJ2-2; D not resolved. Germline CDR1 and CDR2: MNHNS and SASEGT. V was cut by 5 bases and J by 4 bases, with 17 bases left in between. This CDR3 has 16 residues. The CDR3 nucleotides read TGTGCCAGCAGTAACAGAGGAAGCATGAGCACCGGGGAGCTGTTTTTT. The encoded protein is CASSNRGSMSTGELFF.

Many counts were recorded for this clonotype. The chain links TRBV27 to TRBJ2-7; 15 bases are shared with TRBD2. From germline, CDR1 is MNHEY and CDR2 SMNVEV (reference sequence). This CDR3 spans 18 amino acids. After removal of 6 bases from V and 0 bases from J, the junction contained 9 bases not matched to a gene. The CDR3 bases are TGTGCCAGCAGCCCAGGGACTAGCGGGAGGCCTTTCTCCTACGAGCAGTACTTC. As protein: CASSPGTSGRPFSYEQYF.

This clonotype was found many times. The chain uses TRBV5-6 and TRBJ2-5; D unresolved. The germline V and J ends were trimmed by 4 bases and 5 bases, with 9 bases remaining between them. The CDR3 covers 12 residues. CDR1 is SGHDT, CDR2 YYEEEE, per germline. CDR3 amino acids: CASSHSRETQYF. DNA of the CDR3: TGTGCCAGCAGCCACTCCCGGGAGACCCAGTACTTC.

This clonotype was recorded at least ten times. The chain is built from TRBV11-2 and TRBJ1-4; the match to TRBD1 covers 7 bases. Germline-derived CDR1 and CDR2 are SGHAT and FQNNGV. This CDR3 region has 15 residues. The ends lost 5 bases at V and 3 bases at J; junction bases unmatched: 6. CDR3 DNA: TGTGCCAGCAGCGTCACCGGGACAGCTAATGAAAAACTGTTTTTT. Amino acid sequence: CASSVTGTANEKLFF.

This sequence joins TRBV5-1 and TRBJ2-2; the D is unclear. This CDR3 has 14 residues. The V gene lost 2 bases and the J gene lost 1 base, with 6 bases spanning the gap. The V gene's germline CDR1 is SGHRS and CDR2 YFSETQ. CDR3: CASSFERNTGELFF. CDR3 DNA: TGCGCCAGCAGCTTTGAACGGAACACCGGGGAGCTGTTTTTT.

In its sample, this clonotype was seen a few times. This chain joins TRBV24-1 and TRBJ2-1, with 10 bases aligning to TRBD1. Losses at the gene ends were 7 bases for V and 0 bases for J; bases not matched to a gene: 14. The CDR3 length is 19 residues. From germline, CDR1 is KGHDR and CDR2 SFDVKD. The CDR3 DNA follows: TGTGCCACCAGCAGCGTTGGGACAGGGGAGAGAGGCTCCTACAATGAGCAGTTCTTC. This encodes CATSSVGTGERGSYNEQFF.

This clonotype showed up many times. The V and J genes are TRBV24-1 and TRBJ2-3, with D possibly TRBD1 on 6 matching bases. Trimming removed 5 bases at V and 4 bases at J, with 9 bases between. The V gene's germline CDR1 is KGHDR and CDR2 SFDVKD. The CDR3 sequence is 13 residues long. The CDR3: CATSAGVADTQYF. DNA of the CDR3: TGTGCCACCAGTGCAGGGGTCGCAGATACGCAGTATTTT.